These 32 T cell receptor beta chains came from one sample sequenced in a study of T-cell memory formation after mild COVID-19. TCRdb re-called the 5' RACE reads with MiXCR, one entry per CDR3 protein. The sample holds more than 250,000 distinct CDR3 sequences, over 15% seen once. Sequences were obtained from PBMCs or a T cell subset sorted from them (not recorded which). The receptors were sampled from a young man who had mild COVID-19 (a few samples of this study predate the infection). Cell type and time point are not known.

As DNA, the CDR3 is TGCGCCAGCAGCTTGGGTGACTGGCGTGAAAAACTGTTTTTT. It is translated as CASSLGDWREKLFF. This rearrangement joins TRBV5-1 to TRBJ1-4; D gene uncertain. The CDR3 covers 14 residues. V was cut by 0 bases and J by 7 bases, with 10 bases left in between. Per germline, CDR1 SGHRS and CDR2 YFSETQ.

This clonotype has only a few counts. The genes are TRBV24-1 and TRBJ2-3; D might be TRBD2 (6 bases). Between the trimmed V and J ends, which lost 3 bases and 6 bases, there was a span of 12 bases. The CDR3 covers 14 residues. Germline values: CDR1 KGHDR, CDR2 SFDVKD. The CDR3 loop is CATSDNSAGDTQYF. The DNA of the CDR3 is TGTGCCACCAGTGATAATAGTGCGGGGGATACGCAGTATTTT.

This chain links TRBV6-2 or TRBV6-3 with TRBJ2-3, with D tentatively TRBD2 (5 bases). The germline CDR1 and CDR2 sequences are MNHEY and SVGEGT. Between the trimmed V and J ends, which lost 10 bases and 4 bases, there was a span of 9 bases. The CDR3 spans 11 residues. Here the CDR3 reads CATRAADTQYF. In DNA, the CDR3 is TGTGCCACCCGAGCGGCAGATACGCAGTATTTT.

This clonotype was picked up a small number of times. This chain joins TRBV7-2 and TRBJ1-2, with 8 bases that match TRBD1. The CDR3 sequence is 17 residues long. Unmatched junction bases numbered 16, after V lost 6 bases and J lost 4 bases. CDR1 and CDR2 (germline): SGHTA, FQGNSA. The CDR3 loop is CASSRDRGYTRGYGYTF. The CDR3 DNA is TGTGCCAGCAGTCGTGACAGGGGCTACACACGGGGCTATGGCTACACCTTC.

This clonotype was detected only a few times. The chain links TRBV28 to TRBJ1-2; tentatively, D is TRBD1 (5 bases). Trimming removed 4 bases from V and 8 bases from J, with 11 bases in between. CDR3 size: 12 residues. From germline, CDR1 is MDHEN and CDR2 SYDVKM. The CDR3 nucleotides are TGTGCCAGCAGTTCTCCGGGGGGAGGCTACACCTTC. Translating gives CASSSPGGGYTF.

The chain uses TRBV6-5 and TRBJ2-5; 12 nucleotides match TRBD2. Germline CDR1 reads MNHEY; CDR2 reads SVGAGI. V shed 2 bases, J shed 5 bases, and the junction held 3 bases outside the gene matches. The CDR3 has 15 residues. CDR3 amino acids: CASSYGLAGGETQYF. Written as DNA, the CDR3 is TGTGCCAGCAGTTACGGCCTAGCGGGGGGGGAGACCCAGTACTTC.

This clonotype came up a few times. This sequence joins TRBV30 and TRBJ1-1, with a weak D call TRBD1 (6 bases). Trimming took off 0 bases at V and 5 bases at J, with 16 bases between the two ends. CDR1 and CDR2 (germline): GTSNPN, SVGIG (reference sequence). This CDR3 spans 15 amino acids. This CDR3 reads CAWSVPWGGETEAFF. Written as DNA, the CDR3 is TGTGCCTGGAGTGTTCCTTGGGGGGGCGAGACTGAAGCTTTCTTT.

The chain couples TRBV9 to TRBJ2-5; D is undetermined. There are 14 residues in the CDR3. Per germline, CDR1 SGDLS and CDR2 YYNGEE. The germline V and J ends were trimmed by 3 bases and 2 bases, with 11 bases remaining between them. The CDR3 DNA is TGTGCCAGCAGCGGACACGGAGATCAAGAGACCCAGTACTTC. Residues: CASSGHGDQETQYF.

This clonotype was seen a handful of times. The CDR3 carries no conserved terminal phenylalanine or tryptophan, so it likely arises from a read error. The DNA is omitted, as the CDR3 cannot be located on it reliably, and the CDR3 follows TCRdb's listing. The chain has TRBV7-2 and TRBJ2-3; the table's TRBD2 call for D was not verified on the DNA. CDR1 and CDR2 (germline): SGHTA, FQGNSA. The CDR3 region is 13 residues in length, termini included. The CDR3 loop reads CASSWIPGPSPSS.

This clonotype was picked up a small number of times. The rearrangement joins TRBV29-1 to TRBJ1-5; 7 bases align to TRBD1. The germline V gene has CDR1 SQVTM and CDR2 ANQGSEA. This CDR3 spans 13 amino acids. The V gene end was trimmed by 7 bases and the J gene end by 5 bases; junction bases not matched to a gene: 8. CDR3 nucleotides: TGCAGCGCTTTAACAGGGGACTATCAGCCCCAGCATTTT. Translating it yields CSALTGDYQPQHF. The full variable domain, in which reference TRBV29-1 and TRBJ1-5 provide the parts outside the CDR3, is SAVISQKPSRDICQRGTSLTIQCQVDSQVTMMFWYRQQPGQSLTLIATANQGSEATYESGFVIDKFPISRPNLTFSTLTVSNMSPEDSSIYLCSALTGDYQPQHFGDGTRLSIL.

This clonotype was detected a few times. The gene calls are TRBV2 and TRBJ1-2; D is unresolved. V lost 8 bases and J 4 bases, leaving 14 bases between the germline ends. There are 13 residues in the CDR3. The germline V gene encodes CDR1 SNHLY and CDR2 FYNNEI. CDR3 sequence: CASEARGSYGYTF. The CDR3 bases are TGTGCCAGCGAAGCGCGGGGATCCTATGGCTACACCTTC.

J is TRBJ2-2 and V is TRBV2, with D perhaps TRBD1 (6 bases). CDR1 and CDR2 (germline): SNHLY, FYNNEI. Trimming pared 2 bases from V and 6 bases from J, leaving 13 bases between. CDR3 length equals 15 residues. The CDR3 spells CASSEQGQGSGELFF. The DNA of the CDR3 is TGTGCCAGCAGTGAACAGGGCCAGGGGTCCGGGGAGCTGTTTTTT.

This clonotype was counted between two and nine times. The chain recombines TRBV7-9 with TRBJ2-3; 8 bases map to TRBD1. Germline V gene sequence: CDR1 SEHNR, CDR2 FQNEAQ (reference sequence). The CDR3 extends over 14 amino acids. V lost 7 bases, J lost 0 bases, and 3 bases stayed unmatched. Here the CDR3 reads CASTQGASTDTQYF. The CDR3 nucleotides read TGTGCCAGCACCCAGGGGGCGAGCACAGATACGCAGTATTTT.

This chain links TRBV7-9 with TRBJ2-3; 8 nucleotides agree with TRBD2. This CDR3 comprises 15 residues. J was trimmed by 4 bases and V by 4 bases; bases with no gene match: 7. Germline CDR1 reads SEHNR; CDR2 reads FQNEAQ (reference sequence). In DNA form, the CDR3 reads TGTGCCAGCAGCTCGGACGGGGGGGCCGCAGATACGCAGTATTTT. Protein product: CASSSDGGAADTQYF.

This clonotype was picked up a small number of times. V usage is TRBV7-9 and J usage is TRBJ1-4; D is perhaps TRBD1 (6 bases). Trimming took off 5 bases at V and 6 bases at J, with 13 bases between the two ends. The CDR3 runs to 14 residues. Germline V gene lookup returns CDR1 SEHNR and CDR2 FQNEAQ (reference sequence). The CDR3 region is CASSLGAGDEKLFF. Here the CDR3 DNA reads TGTGCCAGCAGCCTAGGGGCAGGGGATGAAAAACTGTTTTTT.

The CDR3 sequence: CASSFYRGNSPLHF. The DNA for the CDR3 is TGTGCCAGCAGTTTTTACAGGGGTAATTCACCCCTCCACTTT. The V call is TRBV28, the J call TRBJ1-6; 7 bases match TRBD1. This CDR3 is 14 amino acids long. CDR1 and CDR2 (germline): MDHEN, SYDVKM. Trimming took 3 bases from V and 6 from J; bases not matched to a gene: 2.

This clonotype showed up just a few times. Just one base apart from a much larger clone, this may be a read error. The chain employs TRBV6-2 or TRBV6-3 and TRBJ2-3; unclear D gene. Germline CDR1 MNHEY, CDR2 SVGEGT. Between the trimmed V and J ends, which lost 2 bases and 0 bases, there was a span of 3 bases. CDR3 size: 13 residues. CDR3 DNA sequence: TGTGCCAGCAGTTACAGGAGCACAGATACGCAGTATTTT. Its translation is CASSYRSTDTQYF.

This clonotype was observed at least ten times. J is TRBJ2-5 and V is TRBV29-1; D possibly corresponds to TRBD2 (7 bases). The V gene's germline CDR1 is SQVTM and CDR2 ANQGSEA. The CDR3 is 13 amino acids. V was clipped by 6 bases and J by 5 bases, with 16 bases between them. The CDR3 is CSVEKGGKETQYF. The CDR3 DNA is TGCAGCGTCGAGAAGGGGGGGAAGGAGACCCAGTACTTC.

This clonotype was found many times. The chain recombines TRBV5-1 with TRBJ2-1, with 9 bases matching TRBD1. The CDR3 spans 11 residues. Germline trimming cut 4 bases from V and 15 bases from J; bases unmatched to any gene: 5. The V gene's germline CDR1 is SGHRS and CDR2 YFSETQ. CDR3 sequence reads: CASSGTGFAFF. The CDR3 nucleotides read TGCGCCAGCAGCGGGACAGGGTTTGCGTTCTTC.

This clonotype showed up just a few times. V usage is TRBV6-5 and J usage is TRBJ1-6; D unclear. This CDR3 has 15 residues. V was cut by 0 bases and J by 6 bases, with 9 bases left in between. Looked up from germline, CDR1 is MNHEY and CDR2 is SVGAGI. The CDR3 sequence is CASSYSASANSPLHF. CDR3 coding DNA: TGTGCCAGCAGTTACTCGGCTTCTGCTAATTCACCCCTCCACTTT.

CDR3 in amino acids: CASSYSTLGTYNEQFF. CDR3 DNA: TGTGCCAGCAGTTACTCGACTCTAGGGACTTACAATGAGCAGTTCTTC. This chain connects TRBV6-6 to TRBJ2-1, with D perhaps matching TRBD2 (6 bases). Between the trimmed V and J ends, which lost 0 bases and 4 bases, there was a span of 13 bases. Looked up from germline, CDR1 is MNHNY and CDR2 is SVGAGI (reference sequence). This CDR3 contains 16 residues.

This clonotype was observed a few times. The chain uses TRBV12-5 and TRBJ2-1; no firm D call. Trimming cost V 4 bases and J 2 bases, with 9 bases left between them. Germline loops: CDR1 LGHNT, CDR2 FRNRAP. There are 14 residues in the CDR3. Here the CDR3 DNA reads TGTGCTAGTGGTTCCCGGGCAGCCTACAATGAGCAGTTCTTC. It yields the protein CASGSRAAYNEQFF. Full variable domain (missing parts from reference TRBV12-5 and TRBJ2-1): DARVTQTPRHKVTEMGQEVTMRCQPILGHNTVFWYRQTMMQGLELLAYFRNRAPLDDSGMPKDRFSAEMPDATLATLKIQPSEPRDSAVYFCASGSRAAYNEQFFGPGTRLTVL.

This clonotype was seen a handful of times. The chain employs TRBV7-2 and TRBJ2-3; D is unresolved. This CDR3 is built from 15 residues. Between the trimmed V and J ends, which lost 1 base and 0 bases, there was a span of 8 bases. Germline loops: CDR1 SGHTA, CDR2 FQGNSA. The CDR3 sequence is CASSLVDGSTDTQYF. CDR3 DNA: TGTGCCAGCAGCTTAGTGGACGGGAGCACAGATACGCAGTATTTT.

The CDR3 reads CASRSPGAWGDEQYF. The CDR3 nucleotides read TGTGCCAGCAGGTCCCCCGGGGCGTGGGGTGACGAGCAGTACTTC. This rearrangement joins TRBV6-5 to TRBJ2-7; D is perhaps TRBD1 or TRBD2 (5 bases each). The CDR3 loop spans 15 amino acids. The ends were cut back, 6 bases at V and 5 bases at J, with 20 bases in the middle. Germline V gene sequence: CDR1 MNHEY, CDR2 SVGAGI.

This clonotype occurred many times. This chain joins TRBV7-9 and TRBJ1-1, with 8 bases aligning to TRBD1. The CDR3 covers 14 residues. Germline lookup yields CDR1 SEHNR and CDR2 FQNEAQ (reference sequence). Losses at the gene ends were 5 bases for V and 1 base for J; bases not matched to a gene: 3. CDR3 in amino acids: CASSPGQGNTEAFF. The CDR3 DNA is TGTGCCAGCAGCCCAGGACAGGGGAACACTGAAGCTTTCTTT.

The V call is TRBV2, the J call TRBJ2-2; 10 bases align to TRBD1. Germline CDR1 SNHLY, CDR2 FYNNEI. V lost 7 bases to trimming and J lost 6 bases; unmatched junction nucleotides: 5. This CDR3 spans 14 amino acids. The CDR3 DNA follows: TGTGCCAGCATCGGACAGGGGGTGGCCGGGGAGCTGTTTTTT. Amino acids: CASIGQGVAGELFF.

The V call is TRBV5-1, the J call TRBJ2-2; D is unresolved. The V end lost 5 bases, the J end lost 5 bases, and 13 bases lay between the germline ends. This CDR3 comprises 14 residues. Per the germline V gene, CDR1 is SGHRS and CDR2 is YFSETQ. This CDR3 is CASSGTPLTGELFF. In DNA, the CDR3 is TGCGCCAGCAGTGGTACACCCCTAACCGGGGAGCTGTTTTTT.

Remarks on this clonotype: This may arise from a read error, as a much more abundant clone is one base away. The chain is built from TRBV5-1 and TRBJ1-1; the D gene is possibly TRBD1 (6 bases). V lost 0 bases and J 0 bases, leaving 6 bases between the germline ends. CDR1 and CDR2 (germline): SGHRS, YFSETQ. The CDR3 is 14 amino acids. In DNA form, the CDR3 reads TGCGCCAGCAGCTTGGACAGGGTGAACACTGAAGCTTTCTTT. This codes for CASSLDRVNTEAFF.

In this sample, this clonotype turned up a few times. The chain employs TRBV2 and TRBJ2-7; 8 bases fit TRBD1. The germline CDR1 and CDR2 sequences are SNHLY and FYNNEI. Trimming at V came to 7 bases and at J to 5 bases, leaving 10 bases not matched to a gene. The CDR3 extends over 14 amino acids. CDR3 loop: CASTQQGEDDEQYF. CDR3 DNA sequence: TGTGCCAGCACTCAACAGGGGGAGGATGACGAGCAGTACTTC. Filled out from reference TRBV2 and TRBJ2-7, the complete variable domain reads EPEVTQTPSHQVTQMGQEVILRCVPISNHLYFYWYRQILGQKVEFLVSFYNNEISEKSEIFDDQFSVERPDGSNFTLKIRSTKLEDSAMYFCASTQQGEDDEQYFGPGTRLTVT.

This clonotype was counted a few times. The rearrangement uses TRBV29-1 and TRBJ2-1; no firm D call. Per germline, CDR1 SQVTM and CDR2 ANQGSEA. V gave up 7 bases and J gave up 4 bases, with 11 bases separating them. The CDR3 length is 12 residues. In DNA form, the CDR3 reads TGCAGCGGAGTTGAGACTTACAATGAGCAGTTCTTC. Translating it yields CSGVETYNEQFF.

This clonotype showed up just a few times. This chain joins TRBV25-1 and TRBJ2-6; the D is unclear. CDR3 size: 15 residues. Trimming removed 7 bases from V and 0 bases from J, with 10 bases in between. Germline assignment: CDR1 MGHDK and CDR2 SYGVNS. The CDR3 region has the DNA TGTGCCAGCAAAGGATCCTCCTCTGGGGCCAACGTCCTGACTTTC. This codes for CASKGSSSGANVLTF.

Only a few counts were recorded for this clonotype. The chain joins TRBV5-6 to TRBJ2-5; D gene uncertain. Trimming stripped 1 base from V and 5 bases from J, with 9 bases between. CDR1 is SGHDT and CDR2 is YYEEEE in the germline V gene. CDR3 length equals 13 residues. CDR3 DNA: TGTGCCAGCAGCTTGATTGTAATGGAGACCCAGTACTTC. This encodes CASSLIVMETQYF. The entire variable domain, with the rest obtained from reference TRBV5-6 and TRBJ2-5, is as follows: DAGVTQSPTHLIKTRGQQVTLRCSPKSGHDTVSWYQQALGQGPQFIFQYYEEEERQRGNFPDRFSGHQFPNYSSELNVNALLLGDSALYLCASSLIVMETQYFGPGTRLLVL.